Presented here are 9 T cell receptor beta chains from one specimen sequenced in a study of high-grade serous ovarian cancer treatment subgroups. Tumor samples were taken before definitive surgery or chemotherapy. Only in-frame clones appear in the TCRdb table, and some are missing; sequencing was by immunoSEQ multiplex PCR. Among around 15,000 clones listed, less than 90% were seen once. Specimen: tumor tissue. These receptors all come from a human donor with high-grade serous ovarian cancer.

The chain couples TRBV6-1 to TRBJ1-1, with D perhaps matching TRBD1 (6 bases). Trimming removed 8 bases at V and 4 bases at J, with 17 bases between. CDR3 length: 14 residues. Per the germline V gene, CDR1 is MNHNS and CDR2 is SASEGT. The CDR3 loop reads CASDGGAESTEAFF. CDR3 sequence (DNA): TGTGCCAGCGACGGGGGCGCGGAAAGCACTGAAGCTTTCTTT.

CDR3 sequence reads: CASSLRQGYEQYF. The DNA of the CDR3 is TGCGCCAGCAGCTTGCGACAGGGCTACGAGCAGTACTTC. The rearrangement links TRBV5-1 to TRBJ2-7; 7 nucleotides line up with TRBD1. This CDR3 has 13 amino acids. Losses at the gene ends were 1 base for V and 3 bases for J; bases not matched to a gene: 1. Germline V gives CDR1 SGHRS, CDR2 YFSETQ. The whole variable domain, remainder taken from reference TRBV5-1 and TRBJ2-7, is KAGVTQTPRYLIKTRGQQVTLSCSPISGHRSVSWYQQTPGQGLQFLFEYFSETQRNKGNFPGRFSGRQFSNSRSEMNVSTLELGDSALYLCASSLRQGYEQYFGPGTRLTVT.

The chain has TRBV4-3 and TRBJ1-4; unclear D gene. Trimming pared 3 bases from V and 6 bases from J, leaving 29 bases between. Germline loops: CDR1 LGHNA, CDR2 YSLEER. The CDR3 length is 20 residues. In nucleotides, the CDR3 is TGCGCCAGCAGCCAGACGAGCAGTAGCGACCCCACTAGGATCTATGAAAAACTGTTTTTT. Its protein is CASSQTSSSDPTRIYEKLFF.

The V call is TRBV7-9, the J call TRBJ2-5; D unclear. The CDR3 has 12 residues. Trimming removed 6 bases from V and 0 bases from J, with 5 bases in between. Germline V CDR1 and CDR2: SEHNR, FQNEAQ (reference sequence). The DNA of the CDR3 is TGTGCCAGCAGACGGGACCAAGAGACCCAGTACTTC. This encodes CASRRDQETQYF.

This chain uses TRBV5-3 with TRBJ2-4, with 8 bases aligning to TRBD1. TRBV5-3 qualifies as an ORF whose function is uncertain. The CDR3 consists of 16 residues. The junction had 10 bases not matched to a gene; V was cut back by 6 bases and J by 2 bases. The chain's CDR3 is CARNFDRGRPKNIQYF. CDR3 DNA: TGTGCCAGAAATTTCGACAGGGGAAGACCCAAAAACATTCAGTACTTC.

In regard to this clone: One junction end disagrees with the germline gene, perhaps due to a read error. The chain has TRBV7-9 and TRBJ1-4, with TRBD1 as a possible D gene (5 bases). CDR1 and CDR2 (germline): SEHNR, FQNEAQ (reference sequence). There are 12 residues in the CDR3. The CDR3 DNA follows: TGTGCCAGCAGCGTATCATATGGGACTACCGTTTTT. Amino acid sequence: CASSVSYGTTVF.

The V gene is TRBV5-6, the J gene TRBJ1-5, with D unclear. This CDR3 is 12 amino acids long. Germline CDR1 and CDR2: SGHDT and YYEEEE. V dropped 0 bases and J dropped 4 bases, with 2 bases sitting between them. Here the CDR3 reads CASSLGNQPQHF. DNA of the CDR3: TGTGCCAGCAGCTTGGGTAATCAGCCCCAGCATTTT.

This chain joins TRBV5-1 and TRBJ2-5; a weak D match, TRBD2 (7 bases). V lost 3 bases to trimming and J lost 4 bases, with 16 bases between them. Germline V gives CDR1 SGHRS, CDR2 YFSETQ. The CDR3 sequence is 15 residues long. CDR3 in amino acids: CASSSGGGRGETQYF. The DNA for the CDR3 is TGCGCCAGCAGCTCTGGGGGGGGGCGAGGAGAGACCCAGTACTTC.

The count of this clone is one. The chain couples TRBV6-5 to TRBJ2-2; D tentatively reads TRBD1 or TRBD2 (5 bases each). Germline V CDR1 and CDR2: MNHEY, SVGAGI. V gave up 4 bases and J gave up 6 bases, with 12 bases separating them. The CDR3 length is 14 residues. The CDR3 DNA follows: TGTGCCAGCAGTTCCCAGGGACCGCCCGGGGAGCTGTTTTTT. Amino acid sequence: CASSSQGPPGELFF.